This T cell receptor (beta chain) was identified in a study of cytomegalovirus exposure and HLA in healthy donors (dated by TCRdb to 2016 to 2017). Broadly, across the study: In an earlier analysis of about 560 of the donors, less than 350 Gb of sequence data and 90 million to 120 million unique TCR beta sequences from about 180 million T cells were reported. Around 300 gigabases of sequencing data and tens of millions of unique TCR sequences were included in an early release covering roughly 600 HLA-typed donors. Because of strong linkage in the cohort, 5 or 6 DR-DQ haplotypes were treated as single units for association and clustering. Using immunosequencing, the study profiled T cell repertoires from 666 subjects and related those repertoires to cytomegalovirus serostatus. Among over 350 genotyped donors of the cohort, an average of approximately 240,000 unique TCR beta nucleotide sequences were sequenced per donor, 15% to 20% of them non-productive. The study was designed to test whether signatures of past pathogen exposure could be identified by cataloging public T cell receptors. In a later genetic analysis, genome-wide SNP genotypes for about 55% of the roughly 700 donors were used, and that subset was treated as a discovery cohort. Among the roughly 400 genotyped donors, approximately 81% belonged to the genetic ancestry cluster associated with self-reported Caucasian donors. Rather than using new phenotypic data, the later analysis identified candidate immune exposures from TCR beta sequences and from how often those sequences occurred across donors. Every repertoire in the discovery cohort had been generated on one and the same sequencing platform. High-throughput TCR immunosequencing, statistical association of individual TCRs with disease status, and machine learning were combined to predict cytomegalovirus infection status. The number of donors typed differed by locus, with roughly 629-640 for A, B, C, DRB1 and DQB1, roughly 520 for DQA1, about 610 for DPA1, and 400 to 490 for DPB1. Donor age, sex, ethnicity and CMV serostatus were collected together with the repertoire data. Besides the first cohort of around 700 subjects, a separate validation cohort made up of roughly 120 different subjects was used. To decide whether each TCR beta V gene segment behaved as functional or pseudogenic, an earlier analysis of several hundred of the donors relied on high-throughput TCR beta sequencing. To study patterns of TCR occurrence, a later analysis re-analyzed previously published TCR beta repertoires from 650 to 750 donors and added high-resolution HLA genotyping. HLA typing included class I and class II loci at four-digit resolution.

Overall results and qualifications from the work: For the cohort, immune exposure information was limited to CMV serostatus. When HLA alleles, especially DR and DQ, strongly co-occurred, attributing TCR associations to individual alleles was difficult. According to the authors, the approach could potentially be generalized to other disease states and immunological phenotypes. Compared with equally common non-associated chains, HLA-associated TCR beta chains in a later analysis were more clonally expanded and had lower generation probabilities. A cluster of highly shared sequence variants was judged likely to represent a technical artifact of the sequencing pipeline. A later genetic analysis associated a missense DCLRE1C variant with V-gene and J-gene trimming of TCR beta chains, and an independent cohort replicated the association. According to a later analysis, parvovirus B19, influenza, CMV and Epstein-Barr virus appeared linked to several top co-occurrence clusters. Correlated functional status among segregating V segments might reflect linkage disequilibrium, but an unknown experimental factor could not be ruled out. In vitro tests confirmed that a few of the cytomegalovirus-associated TCR beta chains recognize cytomegalovirus antigens. The presence/absence analyses assumed that sequencing depth was roughly uniform across donors, and that assumption may not be true. In the study, 164 TCR beta chains were listed as associated with cytomegalovirus. The 87-base-pair reads could not distinguish some IMGT-functional V segments, including TRBV6-2 and TRBV6-3, so those segments were excluded. At a false discovery rate of 0.05, a later analysis linked roughly 17,000 TCR beta sequences to specific HLA alleles. Cytomegalovirus status was reported to be diagnosed by the classifier with high specificity and sensitivity in both the original and validation cohorts. In a later analysis, most CMV-associated TCR beta chains were found to appear HLA-restricted, with HLA associations seemingly driven largely by CMV exposure. In this cohort, only TCR beta chains were sequenced, and detectable features were limited by the absence of alpha or paired-chain data. In an earlier analysis of roughly 500 of the donors, most TCR beta V segments appeared in productive rearrangements about 90% or about 30% of the time, broadly matching IMGT annotations. HLA typing was unavailable for some donors at each locus, so association tests used only the typed subset. Seventeen rarely observed V segments, including chromosome 9 orphons, were excluded from the earlier analysis of some 590 of the donors because counts were too low. A further reported finding was that TCR beta sequences accurately predicted the HLA-A and HLA-B alleles for most subjects in the first cohort. Most TCR sequences were seen in very few donors, while some public TCRs were found in many individuals. According to a later genetic analysis, donors in an Asian-associated ancestry cluster had fewer N-insertions in productive TCRs than the roughly 700-donor mean. According to a later analysis, TCR association rates differed among HLA loci, with DRB1 alleles showing the most associated TCRs and HLA-C alleles showing the fewest.

In total, more than 500 healthy bone marrow donors made up the cohort. Cohort members were all nominally healthy when sampled, although unrecorded immune exposures were likely present. The donor tested CMV seronegative and was one of the 352 seronegative cohort members. A peripheral blood sample was provided by each donor, and peripheral blood mononuclear cells were used for TCR beta sequencing. Genomic DNA extraction from the blood cell samples was performed with the Qiagen DNeasy Blood Extraction Kit. V was cut back by 2 bases and J by 3 bases, leaving a gap of 11 bases between them. Including cysteine and phenylalanine, the CDR3 has 14 amino acids. Only the CDR3 portion is preserved as DNA: 42 bases, with reading frame beginning at the first base. The germline V gene (reference sequence) yields MNHNY for CDR1 and SVGAGI for CDR2. Library preparation was by the immunoSEQ multiplex PCR assay. For the multiplex PCR, a mixture combining 60 forward primers for TCR Vbeta segments and 13 reverse primers for TCR Jbeta segments was used. Amplification of the CDR3 region of rearranged TCR beta genes was performed with a multiplex PCR assay on genomic DNA. On the Illumina HiSeq System, the amplified TCR beta libraries were sequenced as 87-base-pair reads. Per the original workflow: In a later analysis, roughly 80 million unique TCR beta chains were counted across the approximately 620 repertoires, and approximately 11 million of these chains were shared by at least two donors. A nearest-neighbor algorithm error-corrected the raw reads and collapsed the reads into unique sequences, merging closely related sequences to remove PCR and sequencing errors. To assign V, D and J gene segments, CDR3 sequences were aligned to IMGT reference sequences. For a sequence to be retained, a match of at least six nucleotides was required to both a V gene segment and a J gene segment. Rearrangements were called productive when the CDR3 lacked stop codons and stayed in frame with V and J; all others were non-productive. Following IMGT convention, CDR3 was defined as the stretch from the second conserved V-encoded cysteine to the conserved J-encoded phenylalanine. The earlier analysis of about 610 of the donors excluded sequences that lacked an unambiguous match to a single V gene segment. An earlier analysis of several hundred of the donors called V segments functional above 56.7% productive rearrangements and segregating when the between-donor standard deviation exceeded 5%. To diagnose cytomegalovirus status from the catalog of TCR beta chain sequences, a statistical classification framework was built. In a later analysis, V and J genes were assigned by comparing TCR nucleotide sequences against IMGT/GENE-DB human TR gene sequences. Using the TCRdist pipeline, a later analysis assigned CDR3 sequences along with most-parsimonious VDJ recombination scenarios. A later analysis defined each TCR beta chain by its CDR3 amino acid sequence plus V-gene family, and excluded reads lacking a unique V-gene family. In a later analysis, several hundred highly shared, low-generation-probability nucleotide sequences were removed to address suspected cross-contamination and a sequencing artifact. A later analysis calculated a clonal expansion index for each public chain from normalized within-repertoire ranks of inferred template counts. In a later analysis, generation probabilities were computed with a VDJ recombination model fitted to out-of-frame rearrangements, and the resulting probabilities were checked against IGoR. In a later analysis, TCR-TCR, TCR-HLA and TCR-CMV co-occurrence was scored with hypergeometric tests, and a repertoire-size bias correction was applied to TCR pairs. A later analysis estimated false discovery rates by permuting HLA or CMV assignments 20 times. In a later analysis, co-occurring TCRs were grouped using DBSCAN, and TCRdist sequence similarity was added for clustering within HLA-allele-positive subsets. Repertoires with fewer than 30,000 or more than 120,000 public chains were left out of co-occurrence clustering, as were about 5 repertoires with anomalous nucleotide sharing. Sourced from immuneACCESS, this table was stored by TCRdb with only in-frame sequences that have V and J called. A share of the clones is absent; for the studies checked, an unresolved V gene accounts for under half, and the remainder has no known explanation. V and J calls and clone size follow that table, whereas D and trimming were derived from the DNA. This sample's records show about 140,000 clones. The ten largest clonotypes hold roughly 2.6% of the sample.

Details on this clone: Which antigen it targets is not known.

The receptor's source is a man in his forties in good health and CMV-seronegative. Sequencing was carried out using PBMCs. This sequence uses TRBV6-6 and TRBJ2-7; TRBD2 is possibly the D segment (5 matching bases). The base sequence is TGTGCCAGCAGTTACGGAGGCCAGGACTACGAGCAGTACTTC. Its coded protein is CASSYGGQDYEQYF.